The sequence of this T cell receptor (beta chain) was determined in a study of identical twins (dated by TCRdb to between 2015 and 2016). For the wider study: The study deep-sequenced TCR alpha and beta repertoires from monozygotic twins, unrelated adults of various ages and cord blood to test whether fetal clonotypes persist. Replicate twin experiments were performed at different times using different library preparation protocols to rule out contamination.

The library was prepared using 5' RACE. Sequenced using an Illumina HiSeq 2000. A universal primer binding site was added through template switching, and the final cDNA carried a unique molecular identifier so that TCR cDNA molecules could be counted accurately. First-strand cDNA for TCR alpha and beta chains was synthesized from specific primers in the conserved constant-segment region. Each cDNA library was double barcoded, with a SMART-Mk sample barcode plus Illumina barcodes, to control for contamination. TruSeq adapter sequences, together with Illumina sample barcodes, were added in two successive PCR steps. The Illumina HiSeq platform was used with custom primers to sequence TCR alpha and beta cDNA libraries. The original methods were these. Raw reads were processed with MiGEC to extract unique molecular identifiers, and MiXCR was used to determine CDR3 positions. Recombination models were inferred per individual with the repgenHMM and IGoR tools using an EM algorithm. The analysis of shared clonotypes was done with the tcR package in R, with sharing normalized by the product of cloneset sizes. Out-of-frame nonproductive sequences were analyzed to study raw recombination free of thymic and clonal selection effects. TCRdb reanalyzed the raw reads on its own, using fastp at Q25 for trimming and MiXCR for clone calling, and kept in-frame beta chains. Each entry merges the rows of one CDR3 protein and shows their most common DNA and genes. Here the V and J calls rest on TCRdb's processing, not on the authors' analysis. The sample table holds 200,000 to 300,000 distinct CDR3 sequences, of which about 7% were seen once. The ten biggest clones cover 3.5% to 4% of the sample.

In its sample, this clonotype was seen many times. Its antigen remains unidentified. Base qualities are missing; no much larger clone stands one base away. Every donor was a healthy Caucasian. Three pairs of female monozygotic twins, all aged about 18 to 29 years, were included in the twin cohort. Miltenyi CD45RO+ enrichment and human naive T-cell isolation kits were used to isolate memory (CD45RO+) and naive T cells from PBMC. Unmatched junction bases come to 10, with V trimmed by 7 bases and J by 2 bases. From the cysteine through the phenylalanine, the CDR3 covers 16 amino acids. Kept here is only the CDR3 DNA, which spans 48 bases and is read in frame from base 1. Points the paper makes about the study in general: Conclusions relied on cross-sectional statistical analysis, since the same donors could not be followed over many years. Compared with coincidental sharing between unrelated individuals, out-of-frame TCR alpha sequences shared between twins showed an excess of sequences with low generation probability. A weaker excess of twin sharing was found in beta out-of-frame sequences because the signal-to-noise ratio was lowered by fewer shared sequences. In monozygotic twins, out-of-frame TCR alpha sharing was systematically underestimated by recombination models, although the models agreed with sharing between unrelated individuals. Zero-insertion analyses could be partly confounded by invariant T cells such as MAIT and iNKT, although diverse VJ usage argued against such confounding for most clonotypes. Fewer insertions were carried by abundant cord blood beta clonotypes; a weaker similar trend was observed in young adult naive repertoires, while no such trend was observed in memory repertoires.

This sample also belongs to another study, concerning yellow fever vaccine responses in identical twins. As that second paper reports: The authors reported that the T cell response to vaccination in identical twins appeared partly convergent and partly personalized. In identical twins, the study followed T cell clones that responded to the vaccine with precision.

This TCR was sampled from a woman younger than 30 in good health. This sequence uses TRBV12-3 or TRBV12-4 and TRBJ2-2, and TRBD2 aligns with 7 junction nucleotides. The sample taken for sequencing was memory (CD45RO+) T cells sorted from blood. The cell subset or site label for this specimen denotes: CD45RO+ enriched T cells. The DNA sequence is given as TGTGCCAGCACAACCCGGCTAGCGGCTAACACCGGGGAGCTGTTTTTT. Its translation is CASTTRLAANTGELFF.